The entry below gives a single T cell receptor (beta chain) sequence along with its context. The sample is drawn from a study of blood T cell repertoires in COVID-19. At the level of the study: The study drew acute and convalescent COVID-19 samples from the United States, Italy and Spain. T cells, B-cell-depleted T cells, or PBMCs provided the cDNA or gDNA that served as material.

Methods used by the authors: Reference gene primer amplification yielded estimated nucleated cell counts. Clones were sequenced by immunoSEQ multiplex PCR, and TCRdb holds only the in-frame ones, with some missing. The DNA was the basis for D and trimming; V, J and clone size are from that table. The sample has about 190,000 clones, 60% to 80% seen once; the top ten hold roughly 17%. Sequencing was performed on peripheral blood. This TCR came from a man aged 60 to 69 with active or convalescent COVID-19.

CDR3 residues: CASSQLSPGLAAYGNEQFF. DNA for the CDR3: TGCGCCAGCAGCCAACTTAGCCCGGGACTAGCGGCCTACGGGAATGAGCAGTTCTTC. The chain is built from TRBV4-3 and TRBJ2-1; 11 bases align to TRBD2. Looked up from germline, CDR1 is LGHNA and CDR2 is YSLEER. The ends lost 2 bases at V and 7 bases at J; junction bases unmatched: 16. The CDR3 is 19 residues long.